This T cell receptor beta chain stems from a study of OX40 agonist ivuxolimab in advanced cancers. Study results and limitations: The antigen specificity of the peripheral T cells (those that were expanded) was not determined. It was also the case that some nonresponders had low normalized T-cell clonal expansion. CD4+ and CD8+ blood T cells expanded clonally by week 6 at 0.1 to 3.0 mg/kg. On average, CD8+ T cells showed a greater number of expanded clones than CD4+.

Details on this clone: Its target is unknown.

CDR1 and CDR2 (germline): MDHEN, SYDVKM. This CDR3 is built from 14 residues. The V and J ends lost 5 bases and 9 bases respectively, with 17 bases between them. Only in-frame clones appear in the TCRdb table, and some are missing; sequencing was by immunoSEQ multiplex PCR. The profile shows around 48,000 clones, more than 75% of them singletons. The source of this sequence is an adult with an advanced solid tumor such as melanoma, head and neck, liver or kidney cancer. V and J are TRBV28 and TRBJ2-1; D is tentatively TRBD1 or TRBD2 (5 bases each). Sample: CD4+ or CD8+ T cells sorted from blood, taken in a trial of the OX40 agonist ivuxolimab. CDR3 residues: CASSPRDPVAEQFF. CDR3 coding DNA: TGTGCCAGCAGTCCCCGGGACCCAGTTGCTGAGCAGTTCTTC.